Following are 32 T cell receptor beta chains from one sample sequenced in a study of blood T cell repertoires in COVID-19. Data came from immunoSEQ multiplex PCR; TCRdb stores just in-frame clones and leaves some out. The profile shows some 130,000 clones, around 90% of them singletons. The sample comprised peripheral blood. These receptors came from a man aged 50 to 59 with active COVID-19.

The V gene is TRBV2, the J gene TRBJ2-7, with 7 bases that match TRBD2. After removal of 2 bases from V and 4 bases from J, the junction contained 20 bases not matched to a gene. Germline V gene sequence: CDR1 SNHLY, CDR2 FYNNEI. This CDR3 has 19 residues. The CDR3 here is CASSENLAAWRMREYEQYV. The CDR3 bases are TGTGCCAGCAGTGAAAACTTGGCAGCTTGGAGGATGCGGGAGTACGAGCAGTACGTC.

The chain joins TRBV4-1 to TRBJ2-1; TRBD2 matches 8 bases. V trimming: 3 bases; J trimming: 5 bases; junction bases outside the gene matches: 9. The CDR3 length is 16 residues. In germline, CDR1 is MGHRA, CDR2 YSYEKL. DNA of the CDR3: TGCGCCAGCAGCCAGGTTAGCGGGAACCTAAACAATGAGCAGTTCTTC. Residues: CASSQVSGNLNNEQFF.

The chain links TRBV5-1 to TRBJ2-1; 7 nucleotides agree with TRBD1. This CDR3 spans 14 amino acids. Germline V gene lookup returns CDR1 SGHRS and CDR2 YFSETQ. V lost 3 bases, J lost 8 bases, and 8 bases stayed unmatched. CDR3 DNA: TGCGCCAGCAGCTCTTACAGGGGTTTAGATGAGCAGTTCTTC. It translates to CASSSYRGLDEQFF.

CDR3 amino acids: CASSVTSGANTGELFF. The CDR3 bases are TGTGCCAGCAGCGTAACTAGCGGAGCTAACACCGGGGAGCTGTTTTTT. The chain is built from TRBV7-7 and TRBJ2-2, with 8 nucleotides matching TRBD2. V trimming: 5 bases; J trimming: 2 bases; junction bases outside the gene matches: 7. The CDR3 length is 16 residues. Germline values: CDR1 SSHAT, CDR2 FNYEAQ (reference sequence). The full variable domain, its missing parts supplied by reference TRBV7-7 and TRBJ2-2, is GAGVSQSPRYKVTKRGQDVTLRCDPISSHATLYWYQQALGQGPEFLTYFNYEAQPDKSGLPSDRFSAERPEGSISTLTIQRTEQRDSAMYRCASSVTSGANTGELFFGEGSRLTVL.

This sequence joins TRBV5-8 and TRBJ2-5; 7 bases map to TRBD2. Germline lookup yields CDR1 SGHTS and CDR2 YDEGEE. J lost 5 bases, V lost 4 bases, and 14 bases had no gene match. This CDR3 region has 16 residues. CDR3 DNA: TGTGCCAGCAGCCTTGGCGGCGGGAGCATTAGGGAGACCCAGTACTTC. Its protein product is CASSLGGGSIRETQYF.

This chain joins TRBV2 and TRBJ2-1; D not certain. Looked up from germline, CDR1 is SNHLY and CDR2 is FYNNEI. The CDR3 runs 12 residues. Between the trimmed V and J ends, which lost 6 bases and 6 bases, there was a span of 9 bases. The CDR3 here is CASRAASNEQFF. The CDR3 region has the DNA TGTGCCAGCAGGGCCGCTAGCAATGAGCAGTTCTTC.

Only one count was recorded for this clone. The V call is TRBV18, the J call TRBJ1-1; D is possibly TRBD1 (5 bases). The CDR3 length is 14 residues. Trimming pared 6 bases from V and 4 bases from J, leaving 15 bases between. The germline CDR1 and CDR2 sequences are KGHSH and LQKENI. The CDR3 sequence is CASSPGGEGTEAFF. DNA for the CDR3: TGTGCCAGCTCCCCTGGGGGGGAGGGCACTGAAGCTTTCTTT.

The chain uses TRBV7-9 and TRBJ1-4; a weak D match, TRBD1 (6 bases). This CDR3 comprises 15 residues. V dropped 3 bases and J dropped 6 bases, with 14 bases sitting between them. Germline lookup yields CDR1 SEHNR and CDR2 FQNEAQ (reference sequence). The CDR3 bases are TGTGCCAGCAGCTTTGGACAGTCGCGGTATGAAAAACTGTTTTTT. It translates to CASSFGQSRYEKLFF.

This chain joins TRBV29-1 and TRBJ2-7; 7 positions agree with TRBD2. This CDR3 contains 18 residues. Germline-derived CDR1 and CDR2 are SQVTM and ANQGSEA. The junction had 19 bases not matched to a gene; V was cut back by 5 bases and J by 0 bases. The CDR3 here is CSVPFPRTRRAFSYEQYV. Written as DNA, the CDR3 is TGCAGCGTTCCATTCCCCCGGACTAGAAGGGCCTTCTCCTACGAGCAGTACGTC.

This chain joins TRBV21-1 and TRBJ2-7; the table calls TRBD2, which could not be checked here. TRBV21-1 is a pseudogene. The CDR3 runs 12 residues. The CDR3 protein is CASRECSYEQYV. The CDR3 DNA sequence: TGTGCCAGCAGAGAGTGCTCCTACGAGCAGTACGTC.

V gene TRBV11-2 combines with J gene TRBJ2-7, with D hard to call. The CDR3 is 13 amino acids. Germline CDR1 SGHAT, CDR2 FQNNGV. Trimming shortened V by 11 bases and J by 3 bases, and 17 bases separated the two germline ends. The CDR3 DNA is TGTGCCTCCAGCGTTGGTGCCAACTACGAGCAGTACGTC. Residues: CASSVGANYEQYV.

The chain couples TRBV2 to TRBJ1-4; D is unresolved. Trimming left V 9 bases short and J 5 bases short, with 19 bases between. The CDR3 runs to 15 residues. Germline-derived CDR1 and CDR2 are SNHLY and FYNNEI. CDR3 protein: CARGDRRVKNEKLFF. The CDR3 DNA reads as TGTGCCAGGGGAGACCGGAGGGTTAAAAATGAAAAACTGTTTTTT. Full variable domain (outside the CDR3, taken from reference TRBV2 and TRBJ1-4): EPEVTQTPSHQVTQMGQEVILRCVPISNHLYFYWYRQILGQKVEFLVSFYNNEISEKSEIFDDQFSVERPDGSNFTLKIRSTKLEDSAMYFCARGDRRVKNEKLFFGSGTQLSVL.

The chain has TRBV5-4 and TRBJ1-3; no firm D call. The CDR3 runs 15 residues. The germline CDR1 and CDR2 sequences are SGHNT and YYREEE (reference sequence). V was trimmed by 2 bases and J by 0 bases, leaving 9 bases between them. In DNA form, the CDR3 reads TGTGCCAGCAGCTTTGCAGGCGCCTCTGGAAACACCATATATTTT. It is translated as CASSFAGASGNTIYF.

CDR3: CASSQGFGSTDTQYF. CDR3 bases: TGTGCCAGCAGCCAAGGTTTCGGGAGCACAGATACGCAGTATTTT. This chain links TRBV14 with TRBJ2-3; D is ambiguous. The CDR3 is 15 amino acids. Trimming removed 1 base from V and 0 bases from J, with 8 bases in between. CDR1 is SGHDN, CDR2 FVKESK, per germline.

CDR3 nucleotide sequence: TGTGCCAGCAGCGTGGGGTGGACTAGCGGGCGTGAGACCCAGTACTTC. Its translation: CASSVGWTSGRETQYF. This chain uses TRBV7-2 with TRBJ2-5, with 11 bases aligning to TRBD2. This CDR3 spans 16 amino acids. With V trimmed by 5 bases and J by 5 bases, 10 bases remained unmatched. Germline V gene sequence: CDR1 SGHTA, CDR2 FQGNSA.

This chain links TRBV18 with TRBJ2-7; TRBD1 aligns across 8 bases. Germline CDR1 reads KGHSH; CDR2 reads LQKENI. The CDR3 extends over 14 amino acids. V was clipped by 4 bases and J by 2 bases; unmatched bases: 4. CDR3 sequence: CASSLTGETYEQYF. The CDR3 coding sequence is TGTGCCAGCTCACTGACAGGGGAAACCTACGAGCAGTACTTC.

This chain uses TRBV18 with TRBJ1-2; possibly TRBD1 for D (6 bases). The CDR3 is made up of 14 amino acids. Deletions cut 6 bases from V and 2 bases from J, with 13 bases between. Germline V gives CDR1 KGHSH, CDR2 LQKENI. CDR3 in amino acids: CASSPGQENYGYTF. The CDR3 nucleotides read TGTGCCAGCTCCCCGGGACAAGAGAACTATGGCTACACCTTC.

This clone showed up just a few times. This sequence joins TRBV5-1 and TRBJ2-3, with a tentative D call TRBD2 (6 bases). The V end was cut by 5 bases, the J end by 0 bases, with 16 bases between. The germline V gene has CDR1 SGHRS and CDR2 YFSETQ. The CDR3 extends over 16 amino acids. This CDR3 reads CASRQGLATSTDTQYF. DNA for the CDR3: TGCGCCAGCAGGCAAGGCCTAGCGACTAGCACAGATACGCAGTATTTT.

The chain combines TRBV4-1 with TRBJ1-2, with a weak D call TRBD1 (5 bases). The CDR3 is made up of 14 amino acids. Germline V gene lookup returns CDR1 MGHRA and CDR2 YSYEKL. V was trimmed by 1 base and J by 6 bases, leaving 12 bases between them. The CDR3 DNA follows: TGCGCCAGCAGCCAAGTGGGGCCCAACAATGGCTACACCTTC. Translating it yields CASSQVGPNNGYTF.

This chain joins TRBV28 and TRBJ2-7; 12 bases are shared with TRBD1. Losses at the gene ends were 6 bases for V and 12 bases for J; bases not matched to a gene: 12. The germline CDR1 and CDR2 sequences are MDHEN and SYDVKM. The CDR3 has 14 amino acids. The CDR3 DNA is TGTGCCAGCAGCTCGCCGGGGACAGGGGGCGATCCGTACGTC. It is translated as CASSSPGTGGDPYV.

This chain links TRBV6-1 with TRBJ2-7; 7 bases are shared with TRBD2. Per the germline V gene, CDR1 is MNHNS and CDR2 is SASEGT. The length of the CDR3 is 16 residues. V lost 0 bases, J lost 4 bases, and 9 bases stayed unmatched. CDR3 in amino acids: CASSEAGQGGRYEQYF. In DNA, the CDR3 is TGTGCCAGCAGTGAAGCGGGGCAGGGAGGGAGATACGAGCAGTACTTC.

The chain has TRBV6-8 and TRBJ1-5, with 7 bases identical to TRBD1. The ends lost 6 bases at V and 5 bases at J; junction bases unmatched: 10. There are 15 residues in the CDR3. Germline V CDR1 and CDR2: MNHGY, SAAAGT. In nucleotides, the CDR3 is TGTGCCAGCAGCCCCAGACAGGGTCGGGATCAGCCCCAGCATTTT. The encoded protein is CASSPRQGRDQPQHF.

The chain has TRBV19 and TRBJ2-3; 10 bases agree with TRBD1. CDR1 is LNHDA and CDR2 is SQIVND in the germline V gene (reference sequence). The CDR3 length is 14 residues. V lost 7 bases and J lost 6; bases outside the gene matches: 7. CDR3 sequence reads: CASKPGTGADTQYF. The CDR3 bases are TGTGCCAGTAAACCCGGGACAGGGGCCGATACGCAGTATTTT.

V usage is TRBV29-1 and J usage is TRBJ2-3; 8 nucleotides agree with TRBD1. The CDR3 is 14 amino acids. The ends lost 7 bases at V and 1 base at J; junction bases unmatched: 7. Germline V gene data show CDR1 as SQVTM and CDR2 as ANQGSEA. CDR3 residues: CSGRPGQGTDTQYF. CDR3 coding DNA: TGCAGCGGGAGGCCGGGACAGGGCACAGATACGCAGTATTTT.

The chain combines TRBV6-1 with TRBJ2-3, with D perhaps TRBD1 (5 bases). The V end lost 3 bases, the J end lost 4 bases, and 17 bases lay between the germline ends. The V gene's germline CDR1 is MNHNS and CDR2 SASEGT. This CDR3 spans 16 amino acids. The CDR3 region has the DNA TGTGCCAGCAGTGAGATGGTAGGGGTCGGCGCAGATACGCAGTATTTT. Its protein product is CASSEMVGVGADTQYF.

The CDR3, as DNA: TGTGCCAGCAGCTTAGATATCCCGTCCGGTGGCTACACCTTC. Protein: CASSLDIPSGGYTF. The chain links TRBV11-2 to TRBJ1-2; D unclear. The CDR3 covers 14 residues. The germline V and J ends were trimmed by 0 bases and 7 bases, with 12 bases remaining between them. Germline V gives CDR1 SGHAT, CDR2 FQNNGV.

This chain uses TRBV5-1 with TRBJ1-4; tentatively, D is TRBD1 (6 bases). The V end lost 0 bases, the J end lost 7 bases, and 13 bases lay between the germline ends. Per the germline V gene, CDR1 is SGHRS and CDR2 is YFSETQ. The CDR3 length is 15 residues. The chain's CDR3 is CASSLAGQSFEKLFF. DNA of the CDR3: TGCGCCAGCAGCTTGGCAGGACAGTCGTTTGAAAAACTGTTTTTT.

CDR3 in DNA: TGTGCCAGCTCACCAAACAAGAATTCACCCCTCCACTTT. This translates into CASSPNKNSPLHF. The rearrangement uses TRBV18 and TRBJ1-6; D is unresolved. V lost 2 bases, J lost 7 bases, and 6 bases lay in between. The CDR3 totals 13 residues. Per germline, CDR1 KGHSH and CDR2 LQKENI. Variable domain in full (rest from reference TRBV18 and TRBJ1-6): NAGVMQNPRHLVRRRGQEARLRCSPMKGHSHVYWYRQLPEEGLKFMVYLQKENIIDESGMPKERFSAEFPKEGPSILRIQQVVRGDSAAYFCASSPNKNSPLHFGNGTRLTVT.

The chain has TRBV2 and TRBJ2-3; TRBD2 matches at 11 bases. Germline V gene lookup returns CDR1 SNHLY and CDR2 FYNNEI. This CDR3 contains 17 residues. The V gene end was trimmed by 5 bases and the J gene end by 6 bases; junction bases not matched to a gene: 13. The CDR3 reads CASSPGTSGGEGDTQYF. CDR3 in DNA: TGTGCCAGCAGTCCCGGGACTAGCGGAGGCGAGGGGGATACGCAGTATTTT. Full variable domain (outside the CDR3, taken from reference TRBV2 and TRBJ2-3): EPEVTQTPSHQVTQMGQEVILRCVPISNHLYFYWYRQILGQKVEFLVSFYNNEISEKSEIFDDQFSVERPDGSNFTLKIRSTKLEDSAMYFCASSPGTSGGEGDTQYFGPGTRLTVL.

This clone appeared a single time. The chain employs TRBV5-5 and TRBJ2-1, with TRBD2 matching 7 bases. This CDR3 spans 17 amino acids. Per the germline V gene, CDR1 is SGHKS and CDR2 is YYEKEE (reference sequence). V dropped 0 bases and J dropped 7; count of bases not matched to a gene: 13. In nucleotides, the CDR3 is TGTGCCAGCAGCTTGGATCTTTTCGCGGGAGTAAGGAATGAGCAGTTCTTC. This codes for CASSLDLFAGVRNEQFF. The complete variable domain, with remaining parts taken from reference TRBV5-5 and TRBJ2-1, reads DAGVTQSPTHLIKTRGQQVTLRCSPISGHKSVSWYQQVLGQGPQFIFQYYEKEERGRGNFPDRFSARQFPNYSSELNVNALLLGDSALYLCASSLDLFAGVRNEQFFGPGTRLTVL.

The V and J genes are TRBV28 and TRBJ2-7; the D is unclear. The CDR3 has 13 amino acids. CDR1 is MDHEN and CDR2 is SYDVKM in the germline V gene. V gave up 5 bases and J gave up 3 bases, with 11 bases separating them. The DNA for the CDR3 is TGTGCCAGCAGTGTAGATAGCAACTACGAGCAGTACGTC. Translated, it gives CASSVDSNYEQYV.

The chain links TRBV3-1 (or the pseudogene TRBV3-2) to TRBJ2-2; D perhaps matches TRBD1 (6 bases). V was pared by 4 bases and J by 5 bases, with 11 bases between. This CDR3 has 14 residues. Germline V gene data show CDR1 as LGHDT and CDR2 as YNNKEL (reference sequence). CDR3 sequence: CASSRDTGTGELFF. For the CDR3, the DNA is TGTGCCAGCAGCCGGGACACGGGAACCGGGGAGCTGTTTTTT.